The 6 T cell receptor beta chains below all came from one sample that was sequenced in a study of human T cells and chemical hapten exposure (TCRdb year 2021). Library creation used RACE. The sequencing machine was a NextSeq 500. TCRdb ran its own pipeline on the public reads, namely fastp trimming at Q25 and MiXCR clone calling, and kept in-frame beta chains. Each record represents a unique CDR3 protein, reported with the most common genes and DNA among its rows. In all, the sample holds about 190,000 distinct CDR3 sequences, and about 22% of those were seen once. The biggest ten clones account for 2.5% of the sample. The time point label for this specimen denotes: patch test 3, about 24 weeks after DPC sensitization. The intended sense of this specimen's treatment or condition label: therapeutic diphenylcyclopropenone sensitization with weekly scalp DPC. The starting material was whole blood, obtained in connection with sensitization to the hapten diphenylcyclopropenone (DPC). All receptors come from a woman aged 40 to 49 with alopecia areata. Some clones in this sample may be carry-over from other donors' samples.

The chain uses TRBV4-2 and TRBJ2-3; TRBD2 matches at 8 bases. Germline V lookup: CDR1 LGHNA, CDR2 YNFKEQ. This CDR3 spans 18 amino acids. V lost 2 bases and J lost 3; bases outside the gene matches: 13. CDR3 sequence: CASSQQRRSGSGTDTQYF. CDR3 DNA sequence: TGTGCCAGCAGCCAACAAAGGAGGAGCGGGAGCGGTACAGATACGCAGTATTTT.

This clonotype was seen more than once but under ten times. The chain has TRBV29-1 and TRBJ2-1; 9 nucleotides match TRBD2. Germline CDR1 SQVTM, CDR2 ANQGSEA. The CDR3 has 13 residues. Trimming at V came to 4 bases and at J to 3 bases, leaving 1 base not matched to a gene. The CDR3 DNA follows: TGCAGCGTTGGACTAGCGGTCTACAATGAGCAGTTCTTC. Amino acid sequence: CSVGLAVYNEQFF.

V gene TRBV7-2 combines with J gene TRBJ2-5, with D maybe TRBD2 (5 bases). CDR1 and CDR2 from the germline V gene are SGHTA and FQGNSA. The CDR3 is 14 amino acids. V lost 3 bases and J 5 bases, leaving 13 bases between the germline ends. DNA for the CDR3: TGTGCCAGCAGCTTCCTTGAGGGCCAGGAGACCCAGTACTTC. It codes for CASSFLEGQETQYF.

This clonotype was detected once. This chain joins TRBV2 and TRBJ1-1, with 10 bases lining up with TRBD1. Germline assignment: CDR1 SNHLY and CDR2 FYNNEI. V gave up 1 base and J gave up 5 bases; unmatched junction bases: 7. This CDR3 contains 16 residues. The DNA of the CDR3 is TGTGCCAGCAGTGAAGGATCGGGACAGGGGAGGACTGAAGCTTTCTTT. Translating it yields CASSEGSGQGRTEAFF.

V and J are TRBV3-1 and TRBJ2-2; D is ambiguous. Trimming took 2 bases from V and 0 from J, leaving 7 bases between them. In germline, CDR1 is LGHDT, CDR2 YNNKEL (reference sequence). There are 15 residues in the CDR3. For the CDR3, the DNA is TGTGCCAGCAGCCAACGGGTTGCGAACACCGGGGAGCTGTTTTTT. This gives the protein CASSQRVANTGELFF.

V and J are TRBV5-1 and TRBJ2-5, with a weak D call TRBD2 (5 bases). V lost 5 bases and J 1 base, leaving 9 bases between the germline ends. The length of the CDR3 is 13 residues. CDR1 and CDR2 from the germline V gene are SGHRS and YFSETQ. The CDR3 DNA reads TGCGCCAGCAGGACGGGGAGCCAAGAGACCCAGTACTTC. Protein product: CASRTGSQETQYF.